This T cell receptor (beta chain) was sequenced in a study of beta chain features in type 1 diabetes. Whole-study findings and limits: It was not settled here whether HLA type affects TCRB rearrangement. When Type 1 diabetes patients were examined, their TCRB CDR3s proved moderately but significantly shorter in all four CD4+ subsets. More deletions and fewer insertions at VDJ junctions were found in patients with type 1 diabetes.

This clone came up a few times. The antigen remains undetermined. The CDR3 loop spans 14 amino acids. Germline-derived CDR1 and CDR2 are SGHRS and YFSETQ. V lost 0 bases to trimming and J lost 7 bases; unmatched junction nucleotides: 2. Expressed TCRB transcripts were sequenced after all isolated RNA was converted to cDNA. Method: immunoSEQ multiplex PCR; TCRdb's copy keeps in-frame clones and lacks some. The table has a few hundred thousand clones, 15% seen once. This clonotype originated in a man aged 18 to 35 with type 1 diabetes. This chain connects TRBV5-1 to TRBJ1-4; 8 positions match TRBD1. Sequencing input: naive CD4+ T cells from blood. The CDR3 region has the DNA TGCGCCAGCAGCTTGGGACAGGGGAGTGAAAAACTGTTTTTT. Translated, it gives CASSLGQGSEKLFF. The whole variable domain, filled in from reference TRBV5-1 and TRBJ1-4, reads KAGVTQTPRYLIKTRGQQVTLSCSPISGHRSVSWYQQTPGQGLQFLFEYFSETQRNKGNFPGRFSGRQFSNSRSEMNVSTLELGDSALYLCASSLGQGSEKLFFGSGTQLSVL.